The T cell receptor beta chain under discussion was sequenced for a study of cytomegalovirus exposure and HLA in healthy donors. TCRdb's copy holds only in-frame clones and misses some; the assay was immunoSEQ multiplex PCR. The profile shows tens of thousands of clones, roughly nine tenths of them singletons. V was pared by 9 bases and J by 1 base, with 16 bases between. This CDR3 is built from 14 residues. Germline V gene lookup returns CDR1 SGHNT and CDR2 YYREEE (reference sequence). Study results and caveats: A later analysis found first-cohort TCR clusters tended to co-occur in the 120 or so validation repertoires. Three CMV-associated chains were confirmed in vitro to be specific for CMV antigens.

Worth noting for this clone: What it binds is not known.

Input material: PBMCs. V and J are TRBV5-4 and TRBJ1-1, with D uncertain. The TCR originated in a man between 18 and 35 years old in good health and CMV-seronegative. The CDR3 DNA is TGTGCCACCAAGAGGGCCGGGCAGAACACTGAAGCTTTCTTT. Protein sequence: CATKRAGQNTEAFF.